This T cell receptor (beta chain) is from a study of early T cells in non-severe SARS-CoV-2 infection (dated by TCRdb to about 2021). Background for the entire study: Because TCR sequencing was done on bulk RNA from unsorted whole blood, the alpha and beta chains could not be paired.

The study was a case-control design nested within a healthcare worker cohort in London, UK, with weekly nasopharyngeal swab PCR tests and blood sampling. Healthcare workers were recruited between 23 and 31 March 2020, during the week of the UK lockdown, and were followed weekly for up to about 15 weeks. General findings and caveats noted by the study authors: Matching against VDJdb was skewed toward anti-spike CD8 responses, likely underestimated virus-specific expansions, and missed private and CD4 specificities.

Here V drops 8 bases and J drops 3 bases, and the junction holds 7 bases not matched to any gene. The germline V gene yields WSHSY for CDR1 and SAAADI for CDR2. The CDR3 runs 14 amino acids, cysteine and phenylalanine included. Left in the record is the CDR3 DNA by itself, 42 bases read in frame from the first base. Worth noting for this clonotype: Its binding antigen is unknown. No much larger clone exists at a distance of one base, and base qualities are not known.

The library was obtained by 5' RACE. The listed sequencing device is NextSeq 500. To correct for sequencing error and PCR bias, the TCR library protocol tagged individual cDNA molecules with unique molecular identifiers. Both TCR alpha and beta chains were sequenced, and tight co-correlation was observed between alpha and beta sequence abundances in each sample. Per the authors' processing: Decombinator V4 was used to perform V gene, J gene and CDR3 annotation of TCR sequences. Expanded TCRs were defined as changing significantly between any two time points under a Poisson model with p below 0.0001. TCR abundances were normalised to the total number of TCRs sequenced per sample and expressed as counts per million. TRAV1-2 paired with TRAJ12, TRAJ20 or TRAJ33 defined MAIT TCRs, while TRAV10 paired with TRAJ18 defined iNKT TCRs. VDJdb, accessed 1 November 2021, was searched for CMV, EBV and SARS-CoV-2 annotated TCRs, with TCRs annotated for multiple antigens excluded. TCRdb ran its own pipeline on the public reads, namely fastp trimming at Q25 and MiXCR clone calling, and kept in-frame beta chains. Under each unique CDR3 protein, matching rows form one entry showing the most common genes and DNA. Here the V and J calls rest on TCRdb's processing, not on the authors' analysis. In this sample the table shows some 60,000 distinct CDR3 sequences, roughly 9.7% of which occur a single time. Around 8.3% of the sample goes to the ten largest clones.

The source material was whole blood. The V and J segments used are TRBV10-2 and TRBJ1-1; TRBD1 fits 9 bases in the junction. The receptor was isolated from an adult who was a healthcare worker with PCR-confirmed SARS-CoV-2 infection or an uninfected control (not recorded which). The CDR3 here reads CASRVTGGYTEAFF. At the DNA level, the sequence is TGCGCCAGCCGTGTGACAGGGGGTTACACTGAAGCTTTCTTT.